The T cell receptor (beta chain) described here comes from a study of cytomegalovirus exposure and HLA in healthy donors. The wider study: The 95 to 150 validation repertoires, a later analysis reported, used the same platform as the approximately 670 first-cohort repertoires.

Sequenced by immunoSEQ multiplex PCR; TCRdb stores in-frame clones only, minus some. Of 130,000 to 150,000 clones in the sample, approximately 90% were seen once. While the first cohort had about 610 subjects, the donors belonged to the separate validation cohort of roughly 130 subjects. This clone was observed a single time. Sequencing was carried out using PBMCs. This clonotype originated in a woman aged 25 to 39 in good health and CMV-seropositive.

The CDR3, as DNA: TGTGCCAGCAGCGCCACTAGCGGGAGGGCCTTTTTCAACAATGAGCAGTTCTTC. Its protein is CASSATSGRAFFNNEQFF. The chain combines TRBV7-6 with TRBJ2-1; 13 bases line up with TRBD2. Germline assignment: CDR1 SGHVS and CDR2 FNYEAQ. J gave up 5 bases and V 5 bases, and 12 bases lay outside the gene matches. CDR3 length: 18 amino acids.